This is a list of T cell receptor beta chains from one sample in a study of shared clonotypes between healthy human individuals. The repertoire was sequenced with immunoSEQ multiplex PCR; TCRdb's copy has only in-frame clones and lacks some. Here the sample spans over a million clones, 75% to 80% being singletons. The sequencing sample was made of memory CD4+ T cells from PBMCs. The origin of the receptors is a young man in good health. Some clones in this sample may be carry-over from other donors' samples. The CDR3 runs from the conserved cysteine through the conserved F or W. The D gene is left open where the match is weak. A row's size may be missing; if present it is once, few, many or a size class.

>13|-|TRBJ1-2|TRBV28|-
CASSFVVSYGYTF
TGTGCCAGCAGTTTCGTCGTCTCCTATGGCTACACCTTC
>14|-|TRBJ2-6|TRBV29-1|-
CSVEGGSGANVLTF
TGCAGCGTGGAGGGTGGCTCTGGGGCCAACGTCCTGACTTTC
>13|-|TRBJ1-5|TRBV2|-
CASSGGRDQPQHF
TGTGCCAGCAGTGGAGGGAGAGATCAGCCCCAGCATTTT
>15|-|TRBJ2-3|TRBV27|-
CASSPRGRGGDTQYF
TGTGCCAGCAGTCCCCGTGGCAGGGGTGGGGATACGCAGTATTTT
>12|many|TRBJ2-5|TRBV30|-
CAWSPYQETQYF
TGTGCCTGGAGCCCGTACCAAGAGACCCAGTACTTC
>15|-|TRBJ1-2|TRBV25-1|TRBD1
CASSDSGTGGVGYTF
TGTGCCAGCAGTGACTCCGGGACAGGGGGCGTGGGCTACACCTTC
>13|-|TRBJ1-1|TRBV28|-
CASSLRAPTEAFF
TGTGCCAGCAGTTTAAGGGCCCCCACTGAAGCTTTCTTT
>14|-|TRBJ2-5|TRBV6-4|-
CAIKRDGNQETQYF
TGTGCCATCAAACGGGACGGGAACCAAGAGACCCAGTACTTC
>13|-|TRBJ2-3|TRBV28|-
CASTYDSVNTQYF
TGTGCCAGCACTTATGATAGTGTAAATACGCAGTATTTT
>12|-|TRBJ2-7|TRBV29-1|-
CSVEDLLHGQCF
TGCAGCGTTGAAGATCTTCTCCACGGGCAGTGCTTC